Shown below are 25 T cell receptor beta chains from a single sample sequenced in a study of shared clonotypes between healthy human individuals. Assay: immunoSEQ multiplex PCR; the TCRdb copy retains only in-frame clones and omits some. The sample lists about half a million clones; 79% were seen once. The material sequenced was PBMCs. These receptors came from a woman aged 40 to 55 in good health. Some clones in this sample may be carry-over from other donors' samples.

The chain links TRBV19 to TRBJ2-2; D unclear. The germline CDR1 and CDR2 sequences are LNHDA and SQIVND (reference sequence). The CDR3 runs 15 residues. The germline V and J ends were trimmed by 9 bases and 5 bases, with 19 bases remaining between them. CDR3 sequence (DNA): TGTGCCAGCCGGATCGCCAGGCGAGGTACCGGGGAGCTGTTTTTT. Protein sequence: CASRIARRGTGELFF.

The CDR3 region is CASSEGSGRVTDTQYF. Written as DNA, the CDR3 is TGTGCCAGCAGCGAGGGGTCGGGGCGAGTCACAGATACGCAGTATTTT. The rearrangement joins TRBV9 to TRBJ2-3; D possibly matches TRBD1 or TRBD2 (5 bases each). CDR3 size: 16 residues. With 3 bases removed from V and 2 bases from J, the gap between germline ends came to 16 bases. Germline lookup yields CDR1 SGDLS and CDR2 YYNGEE.

This chain joins TRBV7-3 and TRBJ2-1; tentative D call: TRBD2 (6 bases). V was trimmed by 3 bases and J by 4 bases, leaving 16 bases between them. From germline, CDR1 is SGHTA and CDR2 FQGTGA. The CDR3 runs to 16 residues. CDR3: CASSFRLGRHYNEQFF. CDR3 bases: TGTGCCAGCAGCTTCCGACTAGGACGGCATTACAATGAGCAGTTCTTC.

The rearrangement links TRBV7-8 to TRBJ2-3; D remains unclear. The CDR3 runs to 14 residues. CDR1 is SGHVS, CDR2 FQNEAQ, per germline. The germline V and J ends were trimmed by 5 bases and 2 bases, with 11 bases remaining between them. CDR3 protein: CASSPGWVTDTQYF. The CDR3 DNA is TGTGCCAGCAGCCCGGGCTGGGTCACAGATACGCAGTATTTT.

This clone was detected a few times. Other DNA variants within this sample encode the same CDR3. J is TRBJ1-5 and V is TRBV10-3; D may be TRBD1 (5 bases). Deletions cut 4 bases from V and 5 bases from J, with 9 bases between. The CDR3 contains 13 residues. Per germline, CDR1 ENHRY and CDR2 SYGVKD. The CDR3 loop is CAISGDSDQPQHF. The CDR3 nucleotides read TGTGCCATCAGTGGGGACTCAGATCAGCCCCAGCATTTT.

The chain couples TRBV7-3 to TRBJ2-2; no definite D call. Trimming removed 4 bases from V and 5 bases from J, with 8 bases in between. The CDR3 runs 13 residues. Looked up from germline, CDR1 is SGHTA and CDR2 is FQGTGA. This CDR3 is CASSSETTGELFF. The CDR3, as DNA: TGTGCCAGCAGCTCAGAGACAACCGGGGAGCTGTTTTTT.

This clone was found a few times. The V and J genes are TRBV5-1 and TRBJ1-6; D is unclear. Between the trimmed V and J ends, which lost 3 bases and 4 bases, there was a span of 5 bases. The length of the CDR3 is 13 residues. Germline assignment: CDR1 SGHRS and CDR2 YFSETQ. CDR3 residues: CASSSRYNSPLHF. In DNA, the CDR3 is TGCGCCAGCAGCTCGAGATATAATTCACCCCTCCACTTT.

The CDR3 here is CASSEQGQGSNGYTF. DNA of the CDR3: TGTGCCAGCAGTGAACAGGGACAGGGTTCGAATGGCTACACCTTC. This sequence joins TRBV6-1 and TRBJ1-2, with TRBD1 matching 9 bases. CDR3 length equals 15 residues. V trimming: 2 bases; J trimming: 6 bases; junction bases outside the gene matches: 7. The V gene's germline CDR1 is MNHNS and CDR2 SASEGT.

V usage is TRBV28 and J usage is TRBJ1-4; 7 bases align to TRBD1. CDR1 is MDHEN, CDR2 SYDVKM, per germline. The ends lost 7 bases at V and 6 bases at J; junction bases unmatched: 11. The CDR3 is 15 amino acids. The CDR3 coding sequence is TGTGCCAGCACCGTTCAAGGGGGCGCGGATGAAAAACTGTTTTTT. This gives the protein CASTVQGGADEKLFF. Combining the CDR3 with reference TRBV28 and TRBJ1-4 gives the whole variable domain DVKVTQSSRYLVKRTGEKVFLECVQDMDHENMFWYRQDPGLGLRLIYFSYDVKMKEKGDIPEGYSVSREKKERFSLILESASTNQTSMYLCASTVQGGADEKLFFGSGTQLSVL.

This rearrangement joins TRBV2 to TRBJ2-5; D could derive from TRBD1 or TRBD2 (7 bases each). The CDR3 contains 18 residues. V was trimmed by 3 bases and J by 5 bases, leaving 25 bases between them. From germline, CDR1 is SNHLY and CDR2 FYNNEI. CDR3 loop: CASSEGGGQTNLWETQYF. The CDR3 DNA reads as TGTGCCAGCAGTGAGGGGGGGGGACAGACGAATTTGTGGGAGACCCAGTACTTC.

This chain joins TRBV7-9 and TRBJ2-7; 11 bases map to TRBD1. With 3 bases clipped from V and 1 base from J, the junction kept 2 bases outside the gene matches. This CDR3 has 15 residues. Germline V CDR1 and CDR2: SEHNR, FQNEAQ (reference sequence). CDR3 DNA: TGTGCCAGCAGCTTGGGACAGGGGGTTTCCTACGAGCAGTACTTC. Residues: CASSLGQGVSYEQYF.

V and J are TRBV15 and TRBJ1-1; D is possibly TRBD1 (5 bases). The CDR3 is 14 amino acids. V was pared by 4 bases and J by 3 bases, with 12 bases between. Germline V lookup: CDR1 LNHNV, CDR2 YYDKDF (reference sequence). CDR3 bases: TGTGCCACCAGCACGTTCAGGGACGACACTGAAGCTTTCTTT. Translation gives CATSTFRDDTEAFF.

The J gene is TRBJ2-1, the V gene TRBV5-1; tentative D call: TRBD1 (8 bases). This CDR3 contains 16 residues. Germline V gene lookup returns CDR1 SGHRS and CDR2 YFSETQ. Between the trimmed V and J ends, which lost 0 bases and 3 bases, there was a span of 13 bases. CDR3 sequence reads: CASSLEAGQVYNEQFF. CDR3 sequence (DNA): TGCGCCAGCAGCTTGGAAGCGGGACAGGTCTACAATGAGCAGTTCTTC.

This chain uses TRBV2 with TRBJ2-5, with a possible D match to TRBD1 (6 bases). With the DNA end fitting TRBJ2-7 better, the J assignment may be wrong. The CDR3 consists of 15 residues. Germline values: CDR1 SNHLY, CDR2 FYNNEI. The CDR3 sequence: CASRMPDSASYEQYF. The CDR3, as DNA: TGTGCCAGCAGAATGCCGGACAGCGCATCCTACGAGCAGTACTTC.

The chain links TRBV7-2 to TRBJ2-1; weak D call: TRBD1 (6 bases). Per the germline V gene, CDR1 is SGHTA and CDR2 is FQGNSA. The CDR3 has 16 residues. V was shortened by 5 bases and J by 4 bases, with 18 bases between the two germline ends. The CDR3 bases are TGTGCCAGCAGCCCATTCGGGGCAGGGGTATACAATGAGCAGTTCTTC. Its protein product is CASSPFGAGVYNEQFF.

The chain carries TRBV16 and TRBJ1-4; possible D gene TRBD1, 5 bases. From germline, CDR1 is KGHSY and CDR2 FQNENV. The CDR3 spans 15 residues. Trimming left V 0 bases short and J 7 bases short, with 12 bases between. CDR3: CASSQSGAGSEKLFF. Written as DNA, the CDR3 is TGTGCCAGCAGCCAATCCGGGGCAGGGAGTGAAAAACTGTTTTTT. Together with reference TRBV16 and TRBJ1-4, the CDR3 gives the full variable domain: GEEVAQTPKHLVRGEGQKAKLYCAPIKGHSYVFWYQQVLKNEFKFLISFQNENVFDETGMPKERFSAKCLPNSPCSLEIQATKLEDSAVYFCASSQSGAGSEKLFFGSGTQLSVL.

Remarks on this clone: At one end, the junction sequence differs from germline, possibly due to a read error. The chain couples TRBV28 to TRBJ2-1, with 15 bases identical to TRBD2. CDR3 size: 15 residues. In germline, CDR1 is MDHEN, CDR2 SYDVKM. CDR3 bases: TGTGCCAGCAGTCTTTTTAAGGGGACTAGCGGGAGGAGGATCTTC. It codes for CASSLFKGTSGRRIF.

In this sample, this clone turned up a few times. The chain has TRBV30 and TRBJ2-7; D remains ambiguous. Looked up from germline, CDR1 is GTSNPN and CDR2 is SVGIG (reference sequence). This CDR3 spans 11 amino acids. V was cut by 0 bases and J by 3 bases, with 3 bases left in between. The CDR3 region is CAWSVDYEQYF. CDR3 sequence (DNA): TGTGCCTGGAGTGTAGACTACGAGCAGTACTTC.

This chain connects TRBV9 to TRBJ2-1; TRBD2 aligns across 7 bases. V was clipped by 6 bases and J by 8 bases; unmatched bases: 17. CDR1 is SGDLS and CDR2 is YYNGEE in the germline V gene. The CDR3 is 16 residues long. The CDR3 protein is CASTGKGEGRVDEQFF. The DNA for the CDR3 is TGTGCCAGCACGGGGAAAGGGGAGGGCCGTGTGGATGAGCAGTTCTTC.

The CDR3 region is CASRRTNSQETQYF. The CDR3 DNA reads as TGTGCCAGCAGACGGACAAACTCCCAAGAGACCCAGTACTTC. The V and J genes are TRBV7-2 and TRBJ2-5; D might be TRBD1 (5 bases). V gave up 6 bases and J gave up 1 base, with 12 bases separating them. The CDR3 covers 14 residues. The germline CDR1 and CDR2 sequences are SGHTA and FQGNSA.

DNA of the CDR3: TGTGCCACCCTCCCCCATCAGGGGGAATCCTACGAGCAGTACTTC. Translation gives CATLPHQGESYEQYF. The chain uses TRBV6-6 and TRBJ2-7, with 7 positions matching TRBD1. V shed 10 bases and J 1 base; nucleotides not matched to a gene: 13. Germline lookup yields CDR1 MNHNY and CDR2 SVGAGI (reference sequence). The CDR3 length is 15 residues.

V and J are TRBV7-9 and TRBJ2-7; no reliable D call. CDR1 is SEHNR and CDR2 is FQNEAQ in the germline V gene (reference sequence). This CDR3 has 16 residues. Between the trimmed V and J ends, which lost 5 bases and 6 bases, there was a span of 23 bases. CDR3 DNA: TGTGCCAGCAGCCAGTCTTCCGGCTTAAGAGGAGCCGAGCAGTACTTC. Amino acid sequence: CASSQSSGLRGAEQYF.

Worth noting for this clone: The identical CDR3 is also encoded by other nucleotide sequences in the sample. The V gene is TRBV9, the J gene TRBJ2-2; D call uncertain. The germline V gene encodes CDR1 SGDLS and CDR2 YYNGEE. The CDR3 runs to 12 residues. Trimming removed 0 bases from V and 7 bases from J, with 4 bases in between. In DNA form, the CDR3 reads TGTGCCAGCAGCGTAGTCGGCGGGGAGCTGTTTTTT. It is translated as CASSVVGGELFF.

The count of this clone is one. This rearrangement joins TRBV28 to TRBJ2-1; TRBD2 aligns across 9 bases. V gave up 5 bases and J gave up 7 bases; unmatched junction bases: 12. Germline V gene lookup returns CDR1 MDHEN and CDR2 SYDVKM. The CDR3 loop spans 16 amino acids. The CDR3 loop is CASSPSGSGRGNEQFF. The CDR3 DNA reads TGTGCCAGCAGTCCCTCGGGTAGCGGGAGAGGAAATGAGCAGTTCTTC.

The chain employs TRBV18 and TRBJ2-7; either TRBD1 or TRBD2 may supply D (5 bases each). CDR1 and CDR2 (germline): KGHSH, LQKENI. Trimming cost V 3 bases and J 2 bases, with 11 bases left between them. The CDR3 covers 14 residues. The CDR3 nucleotides read TGTGCCAGCTCACCCGAGGGGAGAGCCTACGAGCAGTACTTC. It yields the protein CASSPEGRAYEQYF.